A single sample is the source of the 30 T cell receptor beta chains below, sequenced in a study of shared clonotypes between healthy human individuals. Clones were read by immunoSEQ multiplex PCR, and TCRdb kept only the in-frame ones, dropping some. This table has 2 million to 2.5 million clones, just under 95% appearing once. Sequencing was carried out using naive CD4+ T cells from PBMCs. As for subset: CD45RA+ positively selected. The origin of the receptors is a man between 18 and 29 years old in good health. Some clones in this sample may be carry-over from other donors' samples.

A single count supports this clone. This chain links TRBV14 with TRBJ1-3, with D unresolved. CDR3 length: 15 residues. Germline V lookup: CDR1 SGHDN, CDR2 FVKESK. Trimming stripped 1 base from V and 0 bases from J, with 7 bases between. CDR3 nucleotide sequence: TGTGCCAGCAGCCAAGCGCGGAGCTCTGGAAACACCATATATTTT. It translates to CASSQARSSGNTIYF.

This sequence joins TRBV6-1 and TRBJ2-5, with 8 bases fitting TRBD2. This CDR3 has 14 residues. The V gene end was trimmed by 8 bases and the J gene end by 2 bases; junction bases not matched to a gene: 7. Looked up from germline, CDR1 is MNHNS and CDR2 is SASEGT. The CDR3 region is CASSGLAGQETQYF. The CDR3 region has the DNA TGTGCCAGCTCCGGACTAGCTGGGCAAGAGACCCAGTACTTC.

The V and J genes are TRBV9 and TRBJ2-6, with 7 bases identical to TRBD1. V shed 0 bases, J shed 4 bases, and the junction held 7 bases outside the gene matches. CDR1 and CDR2 from the germline V gene are SGDLS and YYNGEE. The CDR3 is 17 amino acids. The CDR3 coding sequence is TGTGCCAGCAGCGTAGCCCCCACAGGGGCCGGGGCCAACGTCCTGACTTTC. This translates into CASSVAPTGAGANVLTF.

This chain joins TRBV28 and TRBJ2-7; weak D call: TRBD2 (8 bases). This CDR3 contains 17 residues. CDR1 MDHEN and CDR2 SYDVKM come from the germline V gene. The ends were cut back, 7 bases at V and 4 bases at J, with 26 bases in the middle. The CDR3 is CASTGGGGTGQKYEQYF. The CDR3 nucleotides read TGTGCCAGCACCGGGGGGGGAGGTACGGGACAGAAGTACGAGCAGTACTTC.

This clone was recorded only once. The V call is TRBV28, the J call TRBJ1-1; D is perhaps TRBD1 (5 bases). This CDR3 is built from 19 residues. Germline V gene data show CDR1 as MDHEN and CDR2 as SYDVKM. Trimming cost V 7 bases and J 4 bases, with 31 bases left between them. The CDR3 reads CASISRTPGLRLRPTEAFF. In DNA, the CDR3 is TGTGCCAGCATTTCTCGAACGCCGGGACTTCGGTTAAGGCCCACTGAAGCTTTCTTT.

This clone appeared a few times. V gene TRBV7-9 combines with J gene TRBJ2-1; 8 bases map to TRBD2. With 1 base clipped from V and 6 bases from J, the junction kept 2 bases outside the gene matches. CDR3 size: 14 residues. Germline V gene lookup returns CDR1 SEHNR and CDR2 FQNEAQ (reference sequence). The CDR3 loop is CASSLGTSPNEQFF. CDR3 nucleotides: TGTGCCAGCAGCTTAGGGACTAGCCCCAATGAGCAGTTCTTC.

V is TRBV29-1 and J is TRBJ1-1; the D gene is possibly TRBD1 (5 bases). This CDR3 contains 14 residues. The V gene lost 3 bases and the J gene lost 1 base, with 12 bases spanning the gap. CDR1 SQVTM and CDR2 ANQGSEA come from the germline V gene. In nucleotides, the CDR3 is TGCAGCGTTGAGAGACGGAGGGGGAACACTGAAGCTTTCTTT. Translation gives CSVERRRGNTEAFF. The variable domain in full, completed from reference TRBV29-1 and TRBJ1-1, reads SAVISQKPSRDICQRGTSLTIQCQVDSQVTMMFWYRQQPGQSLTLIATANQGSEATYESGFVIDKFPISRPNLTFSTLTVSNMSPEDSSIYLCSVERRRGNTEAFFGQGTRLTVV.

The CDR3 DNA reads as TGTGCCAGCAGCTTACGAGGTATGGACAATGAGCAGTTCTTC. Its translation: CASSLRGMDNEQFF. The chain has TRBV7-3 and TRBJ2-1; unclear D gene. Trimming shortened V by 2 bases and J by 5 bases, and 10 bases separated the two germline ends. The V gene's germline CDR1 is SGHTA and CDR2 FQGTGA. The CDR3 runs 14 residues.

A note on this clone: Additional DNA sequences in this sample encode the identical CDR3. This chain joins TRBV15 and TRBJ1-3; D is ambiguous. The CDR3 totals 15 residues. Trimming took 0 bases from V and 0 from J, leaving 6 bases between them. Germline lookup yields CDR1 LNHNV and CDR2 YYDKDF (reference sequence). CDR3: CATSRDLGSGNTIYF. In DNA form, the CDR3 reads TGTGCCACCAGCAGAGATTTAGGCTCTGGAAACACCATATATTTT.

Of note for this clone: The sample contains more than one DNA sequence encoding this CDR3. In DNA, the CDR3 is TGTGCCAGCAGCGTAGACCCCCGGAGCTCCTACAATGAGCAGTTCTTC. Protein: CASSVDPRSSYNEQFF. The genes are TRBV9 and TRBJ2-1, with no clear D. CDR3 size: 16 residues. The germline V and J ends were trimmed by 0 bases and 0 bases, with 10 bases remaining between them. Germline V gene sequence: CDR1 SGDLS, CDR2 YYNGEE.

The chain recombines TRBV19 with TRBJ2-2; possibly TRBD1 for D (6 bases). With 3 bases removed from V and 2 bases from J, the gap between germline ends came to 10 bases. The germline V gene encodes CDR1 LNHDA and CDR2 SQIVND (reference sequence). The CDR3 is 15 residues long. The CDR3 spells CASSIGQLNTGELFF. The CDR3 coding sequence is TGTGCCAGTAGTATCGGACAGCTAAACACCGGGGAGCTGTTTTTT.

The J gene is TRBJ2-1, the V gene TRBV11-2, with D perhaps TRBD1 (7 bases). Germline V gene sequence: CDR1 SGHAT, CDR2 FQNNGV. The CDR3 spans 17 residues. V was trimmed by 0 bases and J by 0 bases, leaving 12 bases between them. CDR3 protein: CASSLDGQGGSYNEQFF. In DNA form, the CDR3 reads TGTGCCAGCAGCTTAGATGGTCAGGGGGGCTCCTACAATGAGCAGTTCTTC.

This clone has just one count. The chain links TRBV7-9 to TRBJ1-1; TRBD1 is a possible D gene (6 bases). The CDR3 is 14 residues long. The germline CDR1 and CDR2 sequences are SEHNR and FQNEAQ (reference sequence). Between the trimmed V and J ends, which lost 5 bases and 0 bases, there was a span of 10 bases. The CDR3 nucleotides are TGTGCCAGCAGCCCGGGACAAGTGAACACTGAAGCTTTCTTT. Its translation: CASSPGQVNTEAFF. The variable domain in full, completed from reference TRBV7-9 and TRBJ1-1, reads DTGVSQNPRHKITKRGQNVTFRCDPISEHNRLYWYRQTLGQGPEFLTYFQNEAQLEKSRLLSDRFSAERPKGSFSTLEIQRTEQGDSAMYLCASSPGQVNTEAFFGQGTRLTVV.

J is TRBJ1-5 and V is TRBV6-6; D gene ambiguous. Per germline, CDR1 MNHNY and CDR2 SVGAGI (reference sequence). The CDR3 length is 13 residues. With 7 bases removed from V and 8 bases from J, the gap between germline ends came to 15 bases. The CDR3 region is CASTDGVLKPQHF. CDR3 bases: TGTGCCAGCACCGACGGGGTATTGAAGCCCCAGCATTTT.

The genes are TRBV5-1 and TRBJ2-5; the D gene is possibly TRBD2 (5 bases). The CDR3 sequence is 15 residues long. Germline V gene sequence: CDR1 SGHRS, CDR2 YFSETQ. The V and J ends lost 0 bases and 1 base respectively, with 10 bases between them. The CDR3 sequence: CASSLDWGVQETQYF. In DNA, the CDR3 is TGCGCCAGCAGCTTGGATTGGGGAGTCCAAGAGACCCAGTACTTC.

This chain joins TRBV5-4 and TRBJ1-5; D is uncertain. The ends were cut back, 3 bases at V and 4 bases at J, with 8 bases in the middle. The CDR3 covers 13 residues. Germline V gene data show CDR1 as SGHNT and CDR2 as YYREEE (reference sequence). The CDR3: CASSSGVNQPQHF. As DNA, the CDR3 is TGTGCCAGCAGCTCGGGCGTTAATCAGCCCCAGCATTTT.

The chain has TRBV7-3 and TRBJ2-7; no clear D gene. Germline CDR1 is SGHTA and CDR2 is FQGTGA. V lost 3 bases, J lost 1 base, and 7 bases lay in between. The CDR3 sequence is 13 residues long. The CDR3 region has the DNA TGTGCCAGCAGCTTTCAGGATTCCTACGAGCAGTACTTC. Translated, it gives CASSFQDSYEQYF. The full variable domain, rest sourced from reference TRBV7-3 and TRBJ2-7, is GAGVSQTPSNKVTEKGKYVELRCDPISGHTALYWYRQSLGQGPEFLIYFQGTGAADDSGLPNDRFFAVRPEGSVSTLKIQRTERGDSAVYLCASSFQDSYEQYFGPGTRLTVT.

The chain carries TRBV28 and TRBJ2-2; no firm D call. V was cut by 6 bases and J by 8 bases, with 10 bases left in between. Germline CDR1 is MDHEN and CDR2 is SYDVKM. This CDR3 is 12 amino acids long. CDR3 in amino acids: CASSSAQGELFF. CDR3 nucleotide sequence: TGTGCCAGCAGCTCGGCCCAGGGGGAGCTGTTTTTT.

This sequence joins TRBV7-8 and TRBJ2-2, with 10 bases matching TRBD2. Trimming took 5 bases from V and 2 from J; bases not matched to a gene: 5. Germline V gene lookup returns CDR1 SGHVS and CDR2 FQNEAQ. The length of the CDR3 is 16 residues. Written as DNA, the CDR3 is TGTGCCAGCAGCAACCAACTAGCGGGAAACACCGGGGAGCTGTTTTTT. It yields the protein CASSNQLAGNTGELFF.

As for this clone: Other DNA sequences in the same sample also yield this CDR3. The V gene is TRBV7-2, the J gene TRBJ2-7; D ambiguous. The ends were cut back, 2 bases at V and 2 bases at J, with 10 bases in the middle. The CDR3 totals 14 residues. Germline CDR1 reads SGHTA; CDR2 reads FQGNSA. The CDR3 region is CASSLRRSTYEQYF. The CDR3 region has the DNA TGTGCCAGCAGCTTAAGAAGGAGTACCTACGAGCAGTACTTC.

V and J are TRBV27 and TRBJ2-7; a weak D match, TRBD2 (5 bases). CDR1 is MNHEY, CDR2 SMNVEV, per germline (reference sequence). Trimming removed 4 bases from V and 2 bases from J, with 12 bases in between. The CDR3 runs 14 residues. The CDR3 loop reads CASSSLGIPYEQYF. The CDR3 coding sequence is TGTGCCAGCAGTTCCCTCGGGATCCCCTACGAGCAGTACTTC.

The chain joins TRBV5-1 to TRBJ1-4; D perhaps matches TRBD1 (5 bases). V was clipped by 2 bases and J by 4 bases, with 9 bases between them. The germline V gene encodes CDR1 SGHRS and CDR2 YFSETQ. CDR3 length: 14 residues. The CDR3: CASSFTGLNEKLFF. In nucleotides, the CDR3 is TGCGCCAGCAGCTTCACGGGGCTTAATGAAAAACTGTTTTTT. Full variable domain (missing parts from reference TRBV5-1 and TRBJ1-4): KAGVTQTPRYLIKTRGQQVTLSCSPISGHRSVSWYQQTPGQGLQFLFEYFSETQRNKGNFPGRFSGRQFSNSRSEMNVSTLELGDSALYLCASSFTGLNEKLFFGSGTQLSVL.

This chain links TRBV5-1 with TRBJ1-2; 9 nucleotides agree with TRBD1. CDR1 is SGHRS and CDR2 is YFSETQ in the germline V gene. Trimming at V came to 3 bases and at J to 8 bases, leaving 8 bases not matched to a gene. The CDR3 contains 14 residues. For the CDR3, the DNA is TGCGCCAGCAGCTGGGGACAGGGATTGGAGGGCTACACCTTC. Residues: CASSWGQGLEGYTF.

The J gene is TRBJ2-1, the V gene TRBV28; TRBD2 matches at 7 bases. J lost 6 bases, V lost 1 base, and 6 bases had no gene match. Germline loops: CDR1 MDHEN, CDR2 SYDVKM. The CDR3 contains 15 residues. CDR3 coding DNA: TGTGCCAGCAGTTTATCGGGGGGAGGGGCCAATGAGCAGTTCTTC. Encoded protein: CASSLSGGGANEQFF.

This chain uses TRBV2 with TRBJ2-1; the D is unclear. Per the germline V gene, CDR1 is SNHLY and CDR2 is FYNNEI. This CDR3 is built from 14 residues. Trimming left V 7 bases short and J 0 bases short, with 10 bases between. The CDR3 nucleotides read TGTGCCAGCAACCCCTCTAGCTCCTACAATGAGCAGTTCTTC. Residues: CASNPSSSYNEQFF.

The chain couples TRBV27 to TRBJ1-4; no clear D gene. V dropped 2 bases and J dropped 2 bases, with 9 bases sitting between them. The CDR3 is made up of 15 amino acids. Germline V gene lookup returns CDR1 MNHEY and CDR2 SMNVEV (reference sequence). As DNA, the CDR3 is TGTGCCAGCAGTTTAAATATGTGGACTAATGAAAAACTGTTTTTT. Its translation is CASSLNMWTNEKLFF.

This chain uses TRBV29-1 with TRBJ2-7; TRBD2 matches 7 bases. The trim removed 4 bases at V and 5 bases at J, leaving 14 bases unmatched. Germline CDR1 is SQVTM and CDR2 is ANQGSEA. CDR3 length: 15 residues. The CDR3 spells CSVAGWSQGGDEQYF. In DNA form, the CDR3 reads TGCAGCGTTGCGGGGTGGAGCCAGGGAGGGGACGAGCAGTACTTC.

This chain uses TRBV28 with TRBJ2-1; the D gene is possibly TRBD2 (6 bases). This CDR3 contains 16 residues. Trimming removed 5 bases from V and 7 bases from J, with 21 bases in between. The germline V gene encodes CDR1 MDHEN and CDR2 SYDVKM. The CDR3 reads CASSPQRAGRLNEQFF. In nucleotides, the CDR3 is TGTGCCAGCAGTCCTCAAAGGGCGGGACGGTTAAATGAGCAGTTCTTC.

The V gene is TRBV5-1, the J gene TRBJ1-2, with TRBD1 matching over 9 bases. This CDR3 has 15 residues. CDR1 and CDR2 from the germline V gene are SGHRS and YFSETQ. The trim removed 6 bases at V and 4 bases at J, leaving 10 bases unmatched. CDR3 protein: CASNQEDRGSYGYTF. In DNA, the CDR3 is TGCGCCAGCAATCAGGAGGACAGGGGTTCCTATGGCTACACCTTC. The full variable domain, completed using reference TRBV5-1 and TRBJ1-2, is KAGVTQTPRYLIKTRGQQVTLSCSPISGHRSVSWYQQTPGQGLQFLFEYFSETQRNKGNFPGRFSGRQFSNSRSEMNVSTLELGDSALYLCASNQEDRGSYGYTFGSGTRLTVV.

The chain employs TRBV28 and TRBJ2-7; 11 bases map to TRBD2. Losses at the gene ends were 3 bases for V and 0 bases for J; bases not matched to a gene: 13. The length of the CDR3 is 19 residues. CDR1 is MDHEN and CDR2 is SYDVKM in the germline V gene. The CDR3 nucleotides read TGTGCCAGCAGTTTCCACCTTAAGATCACTAGCGGGAGCTCCTACGAGCAGTACTTC. Translation: CASSFHLKITSGSSYEQYF.